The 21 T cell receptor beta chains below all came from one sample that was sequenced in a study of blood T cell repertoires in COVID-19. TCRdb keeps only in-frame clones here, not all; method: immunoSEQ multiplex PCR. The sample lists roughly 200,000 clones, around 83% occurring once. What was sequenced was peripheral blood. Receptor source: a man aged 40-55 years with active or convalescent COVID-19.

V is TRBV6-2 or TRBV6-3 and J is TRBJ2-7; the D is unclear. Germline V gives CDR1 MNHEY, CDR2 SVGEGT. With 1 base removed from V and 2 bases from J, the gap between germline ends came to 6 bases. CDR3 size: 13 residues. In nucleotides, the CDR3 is TGTGCCAGCAGTTACTTGGCAACCTACGAGCAGTACTTC. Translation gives CASSYLATYEQYF.

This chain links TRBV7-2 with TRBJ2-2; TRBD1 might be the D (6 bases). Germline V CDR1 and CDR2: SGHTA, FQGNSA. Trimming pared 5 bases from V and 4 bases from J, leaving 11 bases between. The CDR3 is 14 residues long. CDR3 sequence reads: CASSPRDTTGELFF. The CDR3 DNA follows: TGTGCCAGCAGCCCCCGGGACACCACCGGGGAGCTGTTTTTT. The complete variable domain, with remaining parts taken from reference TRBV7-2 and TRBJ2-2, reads GAGVSQSPSNKVTEKGKDVELRCDPISGHTALYWYRQSLGQGLEFLIYFQGNSAPDKSGLPSDRFSAERTGGSVSTLTIQRTQQEDSAVYLCASSPRDTTGELFFGEGSRLTVL.

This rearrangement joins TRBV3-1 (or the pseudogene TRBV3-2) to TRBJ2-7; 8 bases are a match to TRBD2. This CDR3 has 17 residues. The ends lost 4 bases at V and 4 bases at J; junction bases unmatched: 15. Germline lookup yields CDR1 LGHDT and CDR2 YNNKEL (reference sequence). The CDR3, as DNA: TGTGCCAGCAGCCCCCGCGGTAGCGGGACCGGAGGGTACGAGCAGTACTTC. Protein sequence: CASSPRGSGTGGYEQYF.

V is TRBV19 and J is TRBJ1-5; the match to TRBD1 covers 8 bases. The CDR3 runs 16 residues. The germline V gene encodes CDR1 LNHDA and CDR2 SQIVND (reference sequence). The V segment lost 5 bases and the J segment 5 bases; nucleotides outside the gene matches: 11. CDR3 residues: CASSASGTGRDQPQHF. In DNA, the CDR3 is TGTGCCAGTAGTGCGTCCGGGACAGGACGGGATCAGCCCCAGCATTTT.

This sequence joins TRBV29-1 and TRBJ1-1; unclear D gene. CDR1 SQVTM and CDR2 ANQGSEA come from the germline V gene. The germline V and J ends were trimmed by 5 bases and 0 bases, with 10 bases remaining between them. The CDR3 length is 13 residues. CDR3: CSVRGKMNTEAFF. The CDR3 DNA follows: TGCAGCGTTCGGGGAAAGATGAACACTGAAGCTTTCTTT.

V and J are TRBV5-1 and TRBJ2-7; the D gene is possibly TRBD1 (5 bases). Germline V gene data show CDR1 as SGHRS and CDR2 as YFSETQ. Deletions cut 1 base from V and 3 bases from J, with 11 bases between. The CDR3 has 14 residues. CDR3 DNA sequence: TGCGCCAGCAGCTTGCTCGCCCAGGGCTACGAGCAGTACTTC. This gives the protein CASSLLAQGYEQYF.

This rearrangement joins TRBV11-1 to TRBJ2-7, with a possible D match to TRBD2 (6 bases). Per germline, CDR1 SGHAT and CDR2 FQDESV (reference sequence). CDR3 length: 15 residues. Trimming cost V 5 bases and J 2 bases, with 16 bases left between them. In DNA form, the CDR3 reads TGTGCCAGCAGCGAGGACCCCCGGGGGACCTACGAGCAGTACTTC. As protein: CASSEDPRGTYEQYF.

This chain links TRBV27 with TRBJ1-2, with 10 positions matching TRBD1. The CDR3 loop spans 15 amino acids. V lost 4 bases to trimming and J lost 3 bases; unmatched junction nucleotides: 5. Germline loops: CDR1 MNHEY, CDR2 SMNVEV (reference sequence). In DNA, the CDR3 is TGTGCCAGCAGTTCGATTGACAGGGGGCACTATGGCTACACCTTC. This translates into CASSSIDRGHYGYTF.

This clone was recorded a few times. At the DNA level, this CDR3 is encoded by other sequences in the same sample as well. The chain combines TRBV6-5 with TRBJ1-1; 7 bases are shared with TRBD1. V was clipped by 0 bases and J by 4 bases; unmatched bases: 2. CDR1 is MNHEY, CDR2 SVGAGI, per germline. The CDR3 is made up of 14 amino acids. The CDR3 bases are TGTGCCAGCAGTTACTCTCAGGGGGGCACTGAAGCTTTCTTT. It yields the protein CASSYSQGGTEAFF.

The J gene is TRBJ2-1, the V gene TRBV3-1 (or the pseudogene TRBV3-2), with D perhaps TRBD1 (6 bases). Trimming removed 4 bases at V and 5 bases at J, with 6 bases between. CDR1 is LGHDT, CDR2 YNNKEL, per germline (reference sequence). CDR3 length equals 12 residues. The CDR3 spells CASSRTDNEQFF. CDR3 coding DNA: TGTGCCAGCAGCCGGACAGACAATGAGCAGTTCTTC.

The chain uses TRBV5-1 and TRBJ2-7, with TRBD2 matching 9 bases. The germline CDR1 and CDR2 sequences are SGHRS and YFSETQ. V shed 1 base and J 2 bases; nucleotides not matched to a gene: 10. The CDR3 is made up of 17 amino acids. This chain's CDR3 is CASSLLPTSGLTYEQYF. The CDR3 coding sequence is TGCGCCAGCAGCTTGCTCCCGACTAGCGGCTTAACCTACGAGCAGTACTTC. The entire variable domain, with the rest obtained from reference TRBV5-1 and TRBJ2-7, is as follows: KAGVTQTPRYLIKTRGQQVTLSCSPISGHRSVSWYQQTPGQGLQFLFEYFSETQRNKGNFPGRFSGRQFSNSRSEMNVSTLELGDSALYLCASSLLPTSGLTYEQYFGPGTRLTVT.

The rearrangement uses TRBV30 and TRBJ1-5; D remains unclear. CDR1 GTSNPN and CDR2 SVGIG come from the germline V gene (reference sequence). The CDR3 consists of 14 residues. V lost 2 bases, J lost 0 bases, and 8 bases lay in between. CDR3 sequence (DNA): TGTGCCTGGAGTTCCAGGAATAGCAATCAGCCCCAGCATTTT. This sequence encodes CAWSSRNSNQPQHF.

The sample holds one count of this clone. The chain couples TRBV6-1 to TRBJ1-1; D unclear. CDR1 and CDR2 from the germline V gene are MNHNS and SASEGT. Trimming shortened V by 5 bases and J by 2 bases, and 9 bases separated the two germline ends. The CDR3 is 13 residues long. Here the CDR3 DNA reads TGTGCCAGCAGTTCGCCAGAAAACACTGAAGCTTTCTTT. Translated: CASSSPENTEAFF.

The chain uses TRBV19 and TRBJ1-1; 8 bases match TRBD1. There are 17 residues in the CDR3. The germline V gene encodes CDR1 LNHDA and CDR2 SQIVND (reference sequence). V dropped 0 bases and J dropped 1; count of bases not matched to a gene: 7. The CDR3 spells CASSIDLAGTGNTEAFF. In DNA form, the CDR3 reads TGTGCCAGTAGTATAGACTTAGCCGGGACAGGGAACACTGAAGCTTTCTTT. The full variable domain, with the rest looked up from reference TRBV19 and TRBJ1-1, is DGGITQSPKYLFRKEGQNVTLSCEQNLNHDAMYWYRQDPGQGLRLIYYSQIVNDFQKGDIAEGYSVSREKKESFPLTVTSAQKNPTAFYLCASSIDLAGTGNTEAFFGQGTRLTVV.

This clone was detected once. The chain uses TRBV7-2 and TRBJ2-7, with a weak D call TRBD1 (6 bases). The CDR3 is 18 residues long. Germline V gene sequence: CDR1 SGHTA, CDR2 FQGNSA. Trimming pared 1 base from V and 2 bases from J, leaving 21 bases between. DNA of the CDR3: TGTGCCAGCAGCTTAGGCCCCCCAACAGGGTCTATCGCCTACGAGCAGTACTTC. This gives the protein CASSLGPPTGSIAYEQYF.

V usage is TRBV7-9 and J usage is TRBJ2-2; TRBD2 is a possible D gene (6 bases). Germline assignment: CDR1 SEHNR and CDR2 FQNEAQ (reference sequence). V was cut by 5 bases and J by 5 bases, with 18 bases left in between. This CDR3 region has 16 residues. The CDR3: CASSKDSPGTTGELFF. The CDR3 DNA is TGTGCCAGCAGCAAAGACTCACCGGGGACTACCGGGGAGCTGTTTTTT. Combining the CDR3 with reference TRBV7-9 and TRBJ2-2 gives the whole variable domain DTGVSQNPRHKITKRGQNVTFRCDPISEHNRLYWYRQTLGQGPEFLTYFQNEAQLEKSRLLSDRFSAERPKGSFSTLEIQRTEQGDSAMYLCASSKDSPGTTGELFFGEGSRLTVL.

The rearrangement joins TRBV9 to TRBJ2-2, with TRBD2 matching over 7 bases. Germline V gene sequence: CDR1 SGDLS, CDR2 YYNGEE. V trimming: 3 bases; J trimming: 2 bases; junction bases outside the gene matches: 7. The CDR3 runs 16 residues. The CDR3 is CASSAREQVNTGELFF. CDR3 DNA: TGTGCCAGCAGCGCGCGGGAGCAGGTTAACACCGGGGAGCTGTTTTTT.

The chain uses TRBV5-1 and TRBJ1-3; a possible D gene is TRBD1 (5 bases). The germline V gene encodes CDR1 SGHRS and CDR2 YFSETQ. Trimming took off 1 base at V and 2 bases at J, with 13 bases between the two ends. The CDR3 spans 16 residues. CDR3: CASSLTPPGAGNTIYF. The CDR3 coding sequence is TGCGCCAGCAGCTTGACCCCCCCGGGGGCTGGAAACACCATATATTTT. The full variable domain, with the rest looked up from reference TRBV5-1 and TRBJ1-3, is KAGVTQTPRYLIKTRGQQVTLSCSPISGHRSVSWYQQTPGQGLQFLFEYFSETQRNKGNFPGRFSGRQFSNSRSEMNVSTLELGDSALYLCASSLTPPGAGNTIYFGEGSWLTVV.

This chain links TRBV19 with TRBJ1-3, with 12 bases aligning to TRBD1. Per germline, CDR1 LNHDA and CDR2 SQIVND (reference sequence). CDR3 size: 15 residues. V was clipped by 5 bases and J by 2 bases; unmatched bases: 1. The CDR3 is CASSGTGGPGNTIYF. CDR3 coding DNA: TGTGCCAGTAGTGGGACAGGGGGCCCTGGAAACACCATATATTTT. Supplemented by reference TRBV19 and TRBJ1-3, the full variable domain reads DGGITQSPKYLFRKEGQNVTLSCEQNLNHDAMYWYRQDPGQGLRLIYYSQIVNDFQKGDIAEGYSVSREKKESFPLTVTSAQKNPTAFYLCASSGTGGPGNTIYFGEGSWLTVV.

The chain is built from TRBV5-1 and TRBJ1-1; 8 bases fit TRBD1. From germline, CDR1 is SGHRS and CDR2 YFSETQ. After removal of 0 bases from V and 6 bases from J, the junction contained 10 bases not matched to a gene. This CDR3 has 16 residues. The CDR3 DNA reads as TGCGCCAGCAGCTTGGGGGCAGGGGGCGTTCGGTCTGAAGCTTTCTTT. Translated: CASSLGAGGVRSEAFF.

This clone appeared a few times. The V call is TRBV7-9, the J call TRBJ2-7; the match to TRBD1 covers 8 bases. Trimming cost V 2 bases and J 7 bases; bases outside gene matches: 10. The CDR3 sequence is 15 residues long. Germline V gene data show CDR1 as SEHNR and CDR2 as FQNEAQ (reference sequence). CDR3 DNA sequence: TGTGCCAGCAGCTTAAACTCCCCAGGGGGCGCGGAGCAGTACTTC. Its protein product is CASSLNSPGGAEQYF.